This entry features one T cell receptor beta chain sequence. Antigen unknown. Each TCR library used 400 to 600 ng of total RNA and a linear amplification protocol. TCRdb reanalysed the reads using MiXCR and keeps one entry per CDR3 protein. The sample holds about 180,000 distinct CDR3 sequences, around 74% seen once. The sample comes from a study of healthy donors' naive CD4 and CD8 T cells. Whole-study findings and limits: Alpha and beta chains were sequenced in bulk without pairing.

Trimming took 2 bases from V and 5 from J, leaving 12 bases between them. The CDR3 has 13 amino acids. The V gene's germline CDR1 is SQVTM and CDR2 ANQGSEA. Source material: naive CD4+ and CD8+ T cells sorted from blood, pooled from several donors. The sequence was obtained from a pool of human donors in good health; the sample pools cells from several healthy donors. This sequence joins TRBV29-1 and TRBJ2-5; D gene unclear. DNA for the CDR3: TGCAGCGTTGAATTCGGCGTAGGGGAGACCCAGTACTTC. This codes for CSVEFGVGETQYF.